The 2 T cell receptor beta chains reported below all come from one sample, sequenced in a study of Graves' ophthalmopathy and Graves' hyperthyroidism. As the template, RNA transcripts were used to amplify TCR beta CDR3 regions. An initial RT-PCR round employing HTBI primers preceded a second-round multiplex PCR. TCRdb reprocessed the multiplex PCR reads via MiXCR and lists one record per CDR3 protein. This sample yields around 660,000 distinct CDR3 sequences, of which 35% to 45% are seen a single time; 3% to 3.5% belongs to the top ten. The material sequenced was peripheral blood. These receptors were collected from an adult man with Graves' ophthalmopathy.

The V call is TRBV29-1, the J call TRBJ1-2; D perhaps matches TRBD1 (6 bases). The CDR3 totals 12 residues. Germline loops: CDR1 SQVTM, CDR2 ANQGSEA. Trimming took off 5 bases at V and 4 bases at J, with 11 bases between the two ends. The CDR3 coding sequence is TGCAGCGTTTCCGGACAGTCCTATGGCTACACCTTC. It yields the protein CSVSGQSYGYTF.

This clonotype was found once. Sequence at one end of the junction differs from germline and may be a read error. CDR3 in DNA: TGTGCCAGCAGCCCAGCGGGGGGGCTACGGTACGAGCAGTGCTTC. Translated: CASSPAGGLRYEQCF. The genes are TRBV7-9 and TRBJ2-7; 10 bases are shared with TRBD2. From germline, CDR1 is SEHNR and CDR2 FQNEAQ (reference sequence). This CDR3 has 15 amino acids. The whole variable domain, remainder taken from reference TRBV7-9 and TRBJ2-7, is DTGVSQNPRHKITKRGQNVTFRCDPISEHNRLYWYRQTLGQGPEFLTYFQNEAQLEKSRLLSDRFSAERPKGSFSTLEIQRTEQGDSAMYLCASSPAGGLRYEQCFGPGTRLTVT.